The source of this TCR beta chain is a study of blood T cell repertoires in COVID-19. The authors' processing: Reference gene primer amplification in the assay estimated nucleated cell counts. Sequencing was performed with immunoSEQ multiplex PCR; in TCRdb, only in-frame clones are kept and a portion is missing. V, J and clone size derive from that table, while D and trimming were established from the DNA sequence. The sample carries some 130,000 clones, more than 70% recorded once. V gave up 4 bases and J gave up 1 base, with 6 bases separating them. Germline loops: CDR1 WSHSY, CDR2 SAAADI. The CDR3 length is 13 residues.

The chain couples TRBV10-2 to TRBJ2-3; no reliable D call. The TCR originated in a woman in her twenties or thirties who had recovered from COVID-19. Sequencing input: peripheral blood. The DNA for the CDR3 is TGCGCCAGCAGTGCCCCGGGCACAGATACGCAGTATTTT. Residues: CASSAPGTDTQYF.